Listed below are T cell receptor beta chains from one sample, sequenced in a study of long-term antiretroviral therapy in people with HIV. This table comes from immunoSEQ multiplex PCR, and its TCRdb copy is limited to in-frame clones, with some not included. The data contain about 40,000 clones, 83% of them seen just once; the ten biggest clones take up around 6.5%. The sequencing here drew on unsorted PBMCs, taken 1 year after starting antiretroviral therapy. The source is a man between 18 and 35 years old with HIV. CDR3s include the opening cysteine and the closing phenylalanine or tryptophan. D genes are given only for firm matches. The size entry is marked missing in some rows and otherwise reads once, few, many or a size class.

.	TRBV5-4	.	TRBJ1-1	CASSPGPWNTEAFF	TGTGCCAGCAGCCCGGGACCCTGGAACACTGAAGCTTTCTTT
.	TRBV7-9	.	TRBJ1-1	CASSQINWRGSNTEAFF	TGTGCCAGCAGTCAAATCAATTGGAGGGGCTCGAACACTGAAGCTTTCTTT
TRBD1	TRBV11-2	.	TRBJ1-1	CASSFYRGGTEAFF	TGTGCCAGCAGCTTTTACAGGGGAGGCACTGAAGCTTTCTTT
.	TRBV19	few	TRBJ1-5	CASSPGGGGQPQHF	TGTGCCAGTAGTCCAGGAGGGGGTGGTCAGCCCCAGCATTTT
.	TRBV19	.	TRBJ1-5	CASSPRGSYSNQPQHF	TGTGCCAGTAGTCCCCGGGGTTCGTATAGCAATCAGCCCCAGCATTTT
.	TRBV29-1	.	TRBJ1-5	CSVEERAGIGQPQHF	TGCAGCGTTGAAGAGAGGGCAGGGATCGGCCAGCCCCAGCATTTT
TRBD1	TRBV9	.	TRBJ1-1	CASSVEGRGGRDTEAFF	TGTGCCAGCAGCGTAGAAGGTAGAGGGGGCCGGGACACTGAAGCTTTCTTT
TRBD1	TRBV4-1	.	TRBJ2-7	CASGWDRNYEQYF	TGCGCCAGCGGTTGGGACAGGAACTACGAGCAGTACTTC
TRBD1	TRBV5-4	.	TRBJ2-1	CASSLDAGTEEQFF	TGTGCCAGCAGCTTGGACGCCGGGACAGAAGAGCAGTTCTTC
.	TRBV4-1	.	TRBJ2-5	CASSQDGWGRETQYF	TGCGCCAGCAGCCAAGATGGTTGGGGCCGGGAGACCCAGTACTTC
.	TRBV6-5	once	TRBJ1-5	CASSYRDQPQHF	TGTGCCAGCAGTTACAGGGATCAGCCCCAGCATTTT
TRBD2	TRBV27	once	TRBJ2-7	CASSLSAGDASYGQYF	TGTGCCAGCAGTTTATCTGCGGGGGACGCATCCTACGGGCAGTACTTC
TRBD1	TRBV27	.	TRBJ2-7	CASSDRGYEQYF	TGTGCCAGCAGTGACAGGGGATACGAGCAGTACTTC
.	TRBV7-8	.	TRBJ2-1	CASRSSNEQFF	TGTGCCAGCAGGTCCTCCAATGAGCAGTTCTTC
TRBD2	TRBV19	.	TRBJ2-3	CASSRTSGSPDTQYF	TGTGCCAGTAGTAGGACTAGCGGCTCCCCAGATACGCAGTATTTT
TRBD1	TRBV19	.	TRBJ2-3	CASSSYRDRAWDTQYF	TGTGCCAGTAGTTCCTATCGGGACAGAGCATGGGATACGCAGTATTTT
.	TRBV6-5	.	TRBJ2-5	CASSFRTGTQYF	TGTGCCAGCAGTTTCAGAACAGGGACCCAGTACTTC
.	TRBV10-2	.	TRBJ2-5	CASRWLLPTQETQYF	TGCGCCAGCCGTTGGCTTCTCCCCACCCAAGAGACCCAGTACTTC
.	TRBV27	.	TRBJ1-1	CASSLGSASEAFF	TGTGCCAGCAGTTTAGGGTCGGCCTCTGAAGCTTTCTTT
TRBD1	TRBV13	.	TRBJ1-5	CASSLGLGSGQGNQPQHF	TGTGCCAGCAGCTTAGGCCTTGGTTCGGGACAGGGCAATCAGCCCCAGCATTTT